The clone carrying this TCR beta chain was seen a handful of times. Antigen unknown. The germline V and J ends were trimmed by 0 bases and 6 bases, with 15 bases remaining between them. The CDR3 totals 15 residues. CDR1 DFQATT and CDR2 SNEGSKA come from the germline V gene (reference sequence). The entry originates in a study of blood T cells in healthy people across ages. Study summary: Researchers report that template switching captured about one barcoded beta molecule per two T cells. Regarding the study as a whole: Fewer expanded clones and more diversity marked long-lived versus aged donors.

Primed by a sample-barcoded 5' primer and a J-beta primer mix, a second PCR proceeded for about 7 to 11 cycles. Each of the cDNA molecules was tagged by a template-switch adaptor with 12 random nucleotides. MiXCR was run by TCRdb on the 5' RACE reads, yielding one entry per CDR3 protein. The sample has under 800,000 distinct CDR3 sequences, roughly 47% seen once. There were healthy Caucasian individuals from Russia, aged roughly 6 to 90, serving as donors. The sample was blood. J is TRBJ2-4 and V is TRBV20-1, with D tentatively TRBD2 (6 bases). The sequence derives from an older woman in good health. The CDR3 loop reads CSARDSTGDGNIQYF. For the CDR3, the DNA is TGCAGTGCTAGAGATTCAACGGGGGACGGAAACATTCAGTACTTC.